This T cell receptor (beta chain) derives from a study of blood T cells in healthy people across ages. Study results and caveats: Among T cells, TCR beta diversity per million cells dropped roughly linearly as age rose.

Comment on this clonotype: Its matching antigen is unknown.

Next came a second PCR, run for about 7 to 12 cycles, which used a sample-barcoded 5' primer along with a J-beta primer mix. TCRdb reprocessed the 5' RACE reads with MiXCR, giving one entry per CDR3 protein. The repertoire holds around 800,000 distinct CDR3 sequences, with around 68% as singletons. Peripheral blood samples of around 9.8 milliliters were drawn from each donor. The V gene's germline CDR1 is LGHDT and CDR2 YNNKEL (reference sequence). V shed 5 bases and J shed 5 bases, with 18 bases lying between them. The CDR3 consists of 15 residues. Sequenced material: blood. The chain employs TRBV3-1 and TRBJ2-5; possibly TRBD2 for D (6 bases). The source is a man between 25 and 39 years old in good health. The CDR3 is CASSYSGASVETQYF. The CDR3, as DNA: TGTGCCAGCAGCTATTCCGGGGCTAGCGTGGAGACCCAGTACTTC.